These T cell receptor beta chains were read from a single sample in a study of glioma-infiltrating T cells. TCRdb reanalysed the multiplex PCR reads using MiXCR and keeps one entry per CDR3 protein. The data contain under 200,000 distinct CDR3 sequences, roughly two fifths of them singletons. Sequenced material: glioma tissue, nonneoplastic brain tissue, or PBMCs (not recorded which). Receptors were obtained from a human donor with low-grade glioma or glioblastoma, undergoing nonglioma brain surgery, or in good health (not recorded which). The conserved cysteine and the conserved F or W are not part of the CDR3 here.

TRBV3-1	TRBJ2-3	ASSQEPFFTDTQY
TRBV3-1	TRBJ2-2	ASSQDREELF
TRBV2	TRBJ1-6	ASSPGTGTYNSPLH
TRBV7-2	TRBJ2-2	ASGQSRNTGELF
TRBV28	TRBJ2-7	ASSLITTPYEQY
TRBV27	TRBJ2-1	ATRQWTCNEQF
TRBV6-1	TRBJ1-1	ASSDKSDTEDF
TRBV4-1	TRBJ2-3	ARREDRGRTDTQY
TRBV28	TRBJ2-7	ASSHTGPLSYEQY
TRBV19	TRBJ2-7	ASKGDSSYEQY
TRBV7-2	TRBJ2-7	ASSLDASGSYEQY
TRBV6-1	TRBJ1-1	ASSETRIWTEAF
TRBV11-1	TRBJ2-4	ASSLTLAKNIQY
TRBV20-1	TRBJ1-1	SAREGRGRNTEAF
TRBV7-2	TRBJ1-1	ASSLMLETEAF
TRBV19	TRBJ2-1	ASSSSGLAHGEQF
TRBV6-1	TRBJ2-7	ASSYGQGRYEQY
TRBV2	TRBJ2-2	ASSEDRAPTGELF
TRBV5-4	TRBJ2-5	ASSPDRDVETQY
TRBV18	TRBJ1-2	ASSPLEGARYGYT
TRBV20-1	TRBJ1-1	SASEMGTRTTEAF
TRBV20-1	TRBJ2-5	SARDLRIQETQY
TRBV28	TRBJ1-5	ASSLNQMNQSQH
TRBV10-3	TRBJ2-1	AISDPSSLAGSQNEQF
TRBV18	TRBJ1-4	ASSPGPREKLF
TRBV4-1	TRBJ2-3	ASSQEYTSTDTQY
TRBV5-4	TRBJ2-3	ASSLEGRNTDKQY
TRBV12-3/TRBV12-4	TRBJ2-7	ASTLSGAYEQY
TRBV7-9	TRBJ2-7	ASTPAASYEQY
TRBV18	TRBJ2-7	ASLEAGGSGEQY
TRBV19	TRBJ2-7	ASSLRLGQTSEQY
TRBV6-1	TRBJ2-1	ASRPGTAYNEQF
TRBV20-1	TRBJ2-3	SASTQGSTDTQY
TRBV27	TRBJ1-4	ASSPKGGTGYEKLF
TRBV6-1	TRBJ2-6	ASTYGQSGANLLT
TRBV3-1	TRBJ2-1	ASSQDLRRPPYNEQF
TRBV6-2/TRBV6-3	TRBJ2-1	ASSPLTPPVQF
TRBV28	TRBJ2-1	ASSLPGTPYNEQF
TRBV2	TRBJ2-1	ASTNGLAGVDEQF
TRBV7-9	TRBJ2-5	ASRGTSIWETQY
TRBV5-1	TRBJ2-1	ASTDLAGVNNEQF
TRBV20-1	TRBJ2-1	SAIGPGGDEQF
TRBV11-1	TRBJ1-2	ASSPGQAYGYT
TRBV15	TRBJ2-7	ATSRDLEGTSGKQY
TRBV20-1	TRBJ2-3	SARDIRGGTDTQY
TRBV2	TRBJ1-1	ASSEEPGTEAF
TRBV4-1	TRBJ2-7	ASSLRTSGNYEQY
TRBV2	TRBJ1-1	ALGGRVAYAEAF